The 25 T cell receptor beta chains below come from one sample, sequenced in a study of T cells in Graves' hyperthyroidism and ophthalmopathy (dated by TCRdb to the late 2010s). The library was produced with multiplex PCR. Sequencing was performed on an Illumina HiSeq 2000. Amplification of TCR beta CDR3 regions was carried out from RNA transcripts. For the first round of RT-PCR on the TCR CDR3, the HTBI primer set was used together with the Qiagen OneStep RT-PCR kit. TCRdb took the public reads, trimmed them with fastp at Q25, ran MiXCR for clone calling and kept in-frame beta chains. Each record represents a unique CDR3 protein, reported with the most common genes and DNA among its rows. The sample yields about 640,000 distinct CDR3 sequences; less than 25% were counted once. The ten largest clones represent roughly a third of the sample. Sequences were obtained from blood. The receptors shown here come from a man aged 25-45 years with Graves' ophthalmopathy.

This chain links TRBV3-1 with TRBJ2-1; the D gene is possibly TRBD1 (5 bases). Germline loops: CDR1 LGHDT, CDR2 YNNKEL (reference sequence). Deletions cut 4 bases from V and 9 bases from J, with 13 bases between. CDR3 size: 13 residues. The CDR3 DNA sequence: TGTGCCAGCAGCCTTCAGGGAATGGGTGAGCAGTTCTTC. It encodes CASSLQGMGEQFF.

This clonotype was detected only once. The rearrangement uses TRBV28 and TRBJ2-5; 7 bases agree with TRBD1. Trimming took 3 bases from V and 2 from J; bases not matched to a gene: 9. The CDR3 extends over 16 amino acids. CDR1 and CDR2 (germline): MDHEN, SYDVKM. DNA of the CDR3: TGTGCCAGCAGTTTTTCATCGACAGGGCGACAAGAGACCCAGTACTTC. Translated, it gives CASSFSSTGRQETQYF. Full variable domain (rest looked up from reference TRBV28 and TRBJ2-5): DVKVTQSSRYLVKRTGEKVFLECVQDMDHENMFWYRQDPGLGLRLIYFSYDVKMKEKGDIPEGYSVSREKKERFSLILESASTNQTSMYLCASSFSSTGRQETQYFGPGTRLLVL.

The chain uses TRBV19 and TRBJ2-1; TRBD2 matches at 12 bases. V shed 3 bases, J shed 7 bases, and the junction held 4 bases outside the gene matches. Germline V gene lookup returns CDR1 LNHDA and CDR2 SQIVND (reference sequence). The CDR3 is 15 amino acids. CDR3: CASSMTSGRGNEQFF. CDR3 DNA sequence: TGTGCCAGTAGTATGACTAGCGGGAGAGGAAATGAGCAGTTCTTC.

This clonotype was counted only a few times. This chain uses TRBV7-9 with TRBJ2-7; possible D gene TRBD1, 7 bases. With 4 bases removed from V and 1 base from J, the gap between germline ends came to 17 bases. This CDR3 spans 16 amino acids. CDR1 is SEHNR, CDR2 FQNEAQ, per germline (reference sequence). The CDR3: CASSSGGTRRSYEQYF. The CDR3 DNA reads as TGTGCCAGCAGCTCAGGGGGGACACGCCGGTCCTACGAGCAGTACTTC.

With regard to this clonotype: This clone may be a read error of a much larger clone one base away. CDR3 residues: CASSLAAVDRHEQCF. The CDR3 DNA reads as TGCGCCAGCAGCTTGGCGGCGGTTGATCGGCACGAGCAGTGCTTC. V and J are TRBV5-1 and TRBJ2-7; D unclear. From germline, CDR1 is SGHRS and CDR2 YFSETQ. The CDR3 runs 15 residues.

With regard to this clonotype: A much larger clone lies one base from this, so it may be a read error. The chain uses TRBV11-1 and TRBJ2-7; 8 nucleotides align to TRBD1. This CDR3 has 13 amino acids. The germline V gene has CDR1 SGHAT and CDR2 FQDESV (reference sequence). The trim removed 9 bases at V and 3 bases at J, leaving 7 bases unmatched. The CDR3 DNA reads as TGTGCCAGAGGGGGACAGGCAAACTACGAGCAGTACTTC. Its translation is CARGGQANYEQYF.

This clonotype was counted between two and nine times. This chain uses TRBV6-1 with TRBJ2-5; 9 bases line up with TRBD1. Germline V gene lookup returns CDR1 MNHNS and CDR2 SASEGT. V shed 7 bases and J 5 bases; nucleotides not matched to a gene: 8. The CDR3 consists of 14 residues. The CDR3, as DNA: TGTGCCAGCACCATGACAGGGGGTCGGGAGACCCAGTACTTC. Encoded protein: CASTMTGGRETQYF.

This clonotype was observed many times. The CDR3 loop is CASSQQTGSGETQYF. Here the CDR3 DNA reads TGTGCCAGCAGCCAACAGACAGGGTCGGGAGAGACCCAGTACTTC. The chain has TRBV9 and TRBJ2-5; TRBD1 agrees at 7 bases. The CDR3 loop spans 15 amino acids. Germline CDR1 reads SGDLS; CDR2 reads YYNGEE. V dropped 4 bases and J dropped 4; count of bases not matched to a gene: 10.

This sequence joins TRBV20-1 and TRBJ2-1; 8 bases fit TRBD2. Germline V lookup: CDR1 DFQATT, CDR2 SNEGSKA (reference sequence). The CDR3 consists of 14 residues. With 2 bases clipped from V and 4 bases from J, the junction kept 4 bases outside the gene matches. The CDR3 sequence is CSARSGSLYNEQFF. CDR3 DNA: TGCAGTGCTAGAAGCGGGAGTCTTTACAATGAGCAGTTCTTC.

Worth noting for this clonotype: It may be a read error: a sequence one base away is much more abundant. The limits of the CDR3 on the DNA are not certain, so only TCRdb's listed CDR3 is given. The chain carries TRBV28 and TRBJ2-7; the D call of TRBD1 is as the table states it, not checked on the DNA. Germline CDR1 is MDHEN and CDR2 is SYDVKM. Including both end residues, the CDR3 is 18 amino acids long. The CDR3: CASSSGQGGGLFTYERYF.

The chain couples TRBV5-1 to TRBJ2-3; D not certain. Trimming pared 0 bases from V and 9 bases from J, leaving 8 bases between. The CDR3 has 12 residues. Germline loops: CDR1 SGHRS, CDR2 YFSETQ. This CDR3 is CASSLDWYTQYF. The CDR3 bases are TGCGCCAGCAGCTTGGATTGGTACACGCAGTATTTT.

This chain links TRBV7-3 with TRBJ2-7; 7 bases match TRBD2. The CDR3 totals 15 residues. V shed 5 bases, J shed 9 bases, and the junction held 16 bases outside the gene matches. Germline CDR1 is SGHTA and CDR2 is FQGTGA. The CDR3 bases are TGTGCCAGCAGCCCCCCGAGGACTATCCAGCGGGGGCAGTACTTC. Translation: CASSPPRTIQRGQYF. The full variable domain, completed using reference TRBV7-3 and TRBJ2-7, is GAGVSQTPSNKVTEKGKYVELRCDPISGHTALYWYRQSLGQGPEFLIYFQGTGAADDSGLPNDRFFAVRPEGSVSTLKIQRTERGDSAVYLCASSPPRTIQRGQYFGPGTRLTVT.

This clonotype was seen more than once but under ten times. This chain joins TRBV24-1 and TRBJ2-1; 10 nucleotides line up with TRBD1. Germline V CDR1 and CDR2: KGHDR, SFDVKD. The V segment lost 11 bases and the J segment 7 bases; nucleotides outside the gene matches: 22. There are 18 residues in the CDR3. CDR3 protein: CASSQSSWSGTGVNEQFF. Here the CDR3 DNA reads TGTGCCAGCAGCCAGAGCTCGTGGTCCGGGACAGGGGTGAATGAGCAGTTCTTC.

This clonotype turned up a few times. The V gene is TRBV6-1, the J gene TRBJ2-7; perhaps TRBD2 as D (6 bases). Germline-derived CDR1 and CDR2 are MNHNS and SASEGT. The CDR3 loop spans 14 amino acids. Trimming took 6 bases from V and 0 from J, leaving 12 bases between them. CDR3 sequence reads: CASRRDLSSYEQYF. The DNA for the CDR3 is TGTGCCAGCAGGAGGGACTTGAGCTCCTACGAGCAGTACTTC.

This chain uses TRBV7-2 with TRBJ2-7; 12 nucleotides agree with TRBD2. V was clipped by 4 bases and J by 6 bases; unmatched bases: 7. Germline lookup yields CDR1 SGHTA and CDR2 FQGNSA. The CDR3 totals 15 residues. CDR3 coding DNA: TGTGCCAGCAGCTCGCGACTAGCGGGAGTCTCCGAGCAGTACTTC. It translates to CASSSRLAGVSEQYF.

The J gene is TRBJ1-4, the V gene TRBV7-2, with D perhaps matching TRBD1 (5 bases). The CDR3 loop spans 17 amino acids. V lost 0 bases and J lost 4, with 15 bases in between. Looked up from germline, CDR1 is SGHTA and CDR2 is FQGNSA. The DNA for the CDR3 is TGTGCCAGCAGCTTAGCGAGGAAGCCAGGGATTAATGAAAAACTGTTTTTT. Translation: CASSLARKPGINEKLFF.

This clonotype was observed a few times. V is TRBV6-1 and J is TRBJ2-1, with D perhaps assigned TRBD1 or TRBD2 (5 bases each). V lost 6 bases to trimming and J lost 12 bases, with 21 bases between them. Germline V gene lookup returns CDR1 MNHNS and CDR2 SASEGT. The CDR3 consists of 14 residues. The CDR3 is CASRPGPGNLVQFF. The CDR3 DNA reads TGTGCCAGCAGGCCGGGACCAGGGAATTTAGTGCAGTTCTTC.

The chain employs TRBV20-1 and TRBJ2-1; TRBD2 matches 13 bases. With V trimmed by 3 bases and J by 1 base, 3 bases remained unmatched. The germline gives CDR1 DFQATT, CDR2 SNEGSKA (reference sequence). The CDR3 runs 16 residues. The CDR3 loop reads CSARVTSGRSYNEQFF. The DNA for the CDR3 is TGCAGTGCTAGGGTGACTAGCGGGAGGTCCTACAATGAGCAGTTCTTC.

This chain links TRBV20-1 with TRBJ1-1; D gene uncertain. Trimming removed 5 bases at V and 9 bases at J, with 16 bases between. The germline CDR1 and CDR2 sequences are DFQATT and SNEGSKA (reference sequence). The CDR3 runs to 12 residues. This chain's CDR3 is CSASSRRVKAFF. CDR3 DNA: TGCAGTGCTTCGTCCCGAAGGGTTAAAGCTTTCTTT.

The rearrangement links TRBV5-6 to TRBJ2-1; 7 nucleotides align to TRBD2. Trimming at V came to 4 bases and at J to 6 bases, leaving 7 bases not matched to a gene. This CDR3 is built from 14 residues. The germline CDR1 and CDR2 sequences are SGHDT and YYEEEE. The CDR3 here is CASSTGTTVNEQFF. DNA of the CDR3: TGTGCCAGCAGCACCGGGACTACTGTCAATGAGCAGTTCTTC. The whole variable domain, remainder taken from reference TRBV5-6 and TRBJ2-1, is DAGVTQSPTHLIKTRGQQVTLRCSPKSGHDTVSWYQQALGQGPQFIFQYYEEEERQRGNFPDRFSGHQFPNYSSELNVNALLLGDSALYLCASSTGTTVNEQFFGPGTRLTVL.

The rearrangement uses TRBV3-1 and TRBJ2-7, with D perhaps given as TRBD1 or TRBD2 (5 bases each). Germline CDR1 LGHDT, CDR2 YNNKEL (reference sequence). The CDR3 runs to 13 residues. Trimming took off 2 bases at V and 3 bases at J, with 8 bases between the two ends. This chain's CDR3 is CASSQWDRYEQYF. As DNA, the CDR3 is TGTGCCAGCAGCCAATGGGACCGCTACGAGCAGTACTTC.

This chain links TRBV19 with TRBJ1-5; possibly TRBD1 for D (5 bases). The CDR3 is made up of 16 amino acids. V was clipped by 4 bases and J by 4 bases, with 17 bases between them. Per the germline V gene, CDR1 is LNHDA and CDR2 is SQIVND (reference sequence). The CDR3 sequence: CASSTSWSGRNQPQHF. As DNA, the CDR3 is TGTGCCAGTAGTACAAGTTGGTCAGGGCGTAATCAGCCCCAGCATTTT.

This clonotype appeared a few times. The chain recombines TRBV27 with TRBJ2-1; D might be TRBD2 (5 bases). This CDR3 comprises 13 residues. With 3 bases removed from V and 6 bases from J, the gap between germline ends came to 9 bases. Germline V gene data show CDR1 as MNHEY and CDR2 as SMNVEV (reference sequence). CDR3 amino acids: CASSFWLANEQFF. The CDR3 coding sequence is TGTGCCAGCAGTTTCTGGCTAGCCAATGAGCAGTTCTTC.

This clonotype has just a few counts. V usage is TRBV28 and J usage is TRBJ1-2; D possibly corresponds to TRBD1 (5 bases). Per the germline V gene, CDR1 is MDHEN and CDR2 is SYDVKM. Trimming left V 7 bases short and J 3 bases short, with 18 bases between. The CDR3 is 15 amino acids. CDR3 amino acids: CASTPRGVSYYGYTF. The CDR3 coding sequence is TGTGCCAGCACTCCCCGGGGGGTCTCTTACTATGGCTACACCTTC.

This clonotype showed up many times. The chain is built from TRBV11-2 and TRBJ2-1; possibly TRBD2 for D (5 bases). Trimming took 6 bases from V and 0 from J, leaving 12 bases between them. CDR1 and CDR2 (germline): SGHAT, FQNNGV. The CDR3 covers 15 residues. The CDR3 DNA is TGTGCCAGCAGAAAGGACGGAGGCTCCTACAATGAGCAGTTCTTC. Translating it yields CASRKDGGSYNEQFF.